What follows are 3 T cell receptor beta chains derived from one specimen sequenced in a study of metastatic and nonmetastatic thyroid tumors. Patients had received no treatment of any kind before thyroid surgery. Using MiXCR, TCRdb re-called clones from the PCR reads. The sample holds approximately 82,000 clones, 9.5% to 15% seen once. The sequenced sample was tumor tissue. These receptors were collected from a female donor with papillary thyroid cancer or a benign thyroid nodule (not recorded which). Some clones in this sample may be carry-over from other donors' samples.

As regards this clone: Other DNA sequences of this sample code for an identical CDR3. The chain employs TRBV3-1 and TRBJ1-1; D gene ambiguous. The CDR3 is 14 amino acids. Germline V gene data show CDR1 as LGHDT and CDR2 as YNNKEL (reference sequence). Trimming shortened V by 4 bases and J by 4 bases, and 13 bases separated the two germline ends. The CDR3 protein is CASSPNTRGTEAFF. DNA for the CDR3: TGTGCCAGCAGCCCCAACACGCGCGGCACTGAAGCTTTCTTT.

In this sample, this clone turned up many times. The chain employs TRBV19 and TRBJ1-2; 7 bases line up with TRBD1. V gave up 5 bases and J gave up 7 bases; unmatched junction bases: 10. Germline V lookup: CDR1 LNHDA, CDR2 SQIVND (reference sequence). The CDR3 has 14 residues. In DNA, the CDR3 is TGTGCCAGTAGTCCAGCGACAGGGACGGGTGGCTACACCTTC. Translating gives CASSPATGTGGYTF.

This clone was seen repeatedly, ten times or more. Other DNA sequences in the sample encode the same CDR3. This chain uses TRBV9 with TRBJ2-1; D gene unclear. The CDR3 covers 13 residues. Germline V lookup: CDR1 SGDLS, CDR2 YYNGEE. Between the trimmed V and J ends, which lost 7 bases and 1 base, there was a span of 9 bases. The CDR3 here is CASGAESYNEQFF. CDR3 sequence (DNA): TGTGCCAGCGGAGCCGAGTCCTACAATGAGCAGTTCTTC.